These 23 T cell receptor beta chains share one sample of origin, sequenced in a study of T cells after yellow fever vaccination (dated by TCRdb to between 2019 and 2020). The protocol used for the library was 5' RACE. Sequenced on an Illumina HiSeq 2500. Using fastp trimming at Q25 and MiXCR clonotype assembly, TCRdb reanalyzed the public sequencing data and kept in-frame beta chains. Entries that share a CDR3 protein sequence are merged under the most common genes and DNA. The sample contains 300,000 or so distinct CDR3 sequences, 6.8% of them found a single time. The ten largest account for about 18% of the sample. The intended sense of this specimen's treatment or condition label: live attenuated yellow fever vaccine strain. The sequencing here drew on PBMCs, taken 45 days after the first yellow fever vaccination. These receptors came from a young man who received the YFV17D yellow fever vaccine.

This clonotype turned up a few times. The CDR3 DNA is TGCAGCGCCGGGACAGGGGTCGACAGCACTGAAGCTTTCTTT. It yields the protein CSAGTGVDSTEAFF. This rearrangement joins TRBV29-1 to TRBJ1-1; TRBD1 aligns across 10 bases. The CDR3 consists of 14 residues. V was clipped by 7 bases and J by 4 bases; unmatched bases: 9. In germline, CDR1 is SQVTM, CDR2 ANQGSEA.

V and J are TRBV28 and TRBJ1-5; TRBD1 aligns across 7 bases. Unmatched junction bases numbered 8, after V lost 5 bases and J lost 4 bases. This CDR3 has 15 residues. Germline V CDR1 and CDR2: MDHEN, SYDVKM. The CDR3 region has the DNA TGTGCCAGCAGTAGGGGGCCTGGTGGGAATCAGCCCCAGCATTTT. This sequence encodes CASSRGPGGNQPQHF.

Notes on this clonotype: A single base separates this from a much larger clone, so it may be a read error. J is TRBJ2-3 and V is TRBV12-3 or TRBV12-4; D not certain. CDR3 length: 14 residues. DNA of the CDR3: TGTGCCAGCAGTTTAAATCTCTTCTCAGATACGCTGTATTTT. Its translation is CASSLNLFSDTLYF.

The chain is built from TRBV15 and TRBJ2-1; TRBD1 might be the D (5 bases). Germline assignment: CDR1 LNHNV and CDR2 YYDKDF (reference sequence). The CDR3 is made up of 13 amino acids. V shed 8 bases and J shed 4 bases, with 12 bases lying between them. CDR3 DNA: TGTGCCACCGCGCAGGGAAATTACAATGAGCAGTTCTTC. It yields the protein CATAQGNYNEQFF. The variable domain in full, with the rest retrieved from reference TRBV15 and TRBJ2-1, is DAMVIQNPRYQVTQFGKPVTLSCSQTLNHNVMYWYQQKSSQAPKLLFHYYDKDFNNEADTPDNFQSRRPNTSFCFLDIRSPGLGDTAMYLCATAQGNYNEQFFGPGTRLTVL.

J is TRBJ1-6 and V is TRBV7-2, with D unclear. The V gene's germline CDR1 is SGHTA and CDR2 FQGNSA. V dropped 1 base and J dropped 7 bases, with 11 bases sitting between them. CDR3 length equals 15 residues. Here the CDR3 DNA reads TGTGCCAGCAGCTTAGGAGAGACGGGGAATTCACCCCTCCACTTT. Its protein is CASSLGETGNSPLHF.

This clonotype was picked up a small number of times. The rearrangement links TRBV7-6 to TRBJ1-2; D ambiguous. Trimming shortened V by 5 bases and J by 0 bases, and 7 bases separated the two germline ends. The germline V gene encodes CDR1 SGHVS and CDR2 FNYEAQ. The CDR3 spans 13 residues. The CDR3 protein is CASSHNANYGYTF. The CDR3 DNA reads as TGTGCCAGCAGCCACAATGCTAACTATGGCTACACCTTC.

This clonotype occurred a few times. This chain uses TRBV10-3 with TRBJ2-3; D gene uncertain. V lost 0 bases to trimming and J lost 0 bases, with 13 bases between them. The germline gives CDR1 ENHRY, CDR2 SYGVKD. There are 17 residues in the CDR3. CDR3 region: CAISESTAEISTDTQYF. In DNA, the CDR3 is TGTGCCATCAGTGAGTCGACGGCAGAGATTAGCACAGATACGCAGTATTTT.

The table lists this clonotype with a few counts. This chain uses TRBV5-1 with TRBJ2-5; D not certain. The CDR3 length is 13 residues. V lost 3 bases and J 5 bases, leaving 11 bases between the germline ends. Per germline, CDR1 SGHRS and CDR2 YFSETQ. The CDR3 region is CASSWFLSETQYF. In DNA, the CDR3 is TGCGCCAGCAGCTGGTTCCTAAGTGAGACCCAGTACTTC.

This clonotype appeared a few times. This rearrangement joins TRBV6-1 to TRBJ2-3, with D perhaps TRBD2 (6 bases). Germline loops: CDR1 MNHNS, CDR2 SASEGT. The CDR3 has 18 amino acids. V dropped 8 bases and J dropped 4 bases, with 28 bases sitting between them. The DNA for the CDR3 is TGTGCCAGCTCAACTTGGGGGGTAGGCCCTCGAGGGGCAGATACGCAGTATTTT. This codes for CASSTWGVGPRGADTQYF.

This clonotype was seen a handful of times. The V call is TRBV5-1, the J call TRBJ2-7; D is perhaps TRBD1 (5 bases). Trimming cost V 2 bases and J 1 base, with 16 bases left between them. The CDR3 has 16 residues. CDR1 is SGHRS and CDR2 is YFSETQ in the germline V gene. The CDR3: CASSFASRGQSYEQYV. CDR3 in DNA: TGCGCCAGCAGCTTTGCATCTAGGGGCCAATCCTACGAGCAGTACGTC.

The table lists this clonotype with a few counts. The chain links TRBV11-2 to TRBJ2-5, with TRBD2 as a possible D gene (6 bases). Germline V gives CDR1 SGHAT, CDR2 FQNNGV. The CDR3 spans 15 residues. V lost 4 bases to trimming and J lost 3 bases, with 15 bases between them. This chain's CDR3 is CASSSPGDPKETQYF. As DNA, the CDR3 is TGTGCCAGCAGCTCACCGGGGGACCCCAAAGAGACCCAGTACTTC.

The table lists this clonotype with a few counts. V gene TRBV18 combines with J gene TRBJ1-4; D is ambiguous. Germline loops: CDR1 KGHSH, CDR2 LQKENI. The germline V and J ends were trimmed by 1 base and 0 bases, with 9 bases remaining between them. The CDR3 is 16 residues long. This CDR3 is CASSPQEFATNEKLFF. The DNA of the CDR3 is TGTGCCAGCTCACCACAAGAGTTTGCAACTAATGAAAAACTGTTTTTT.

This clonotype has a handful of counts. CDR3 sequence: CSAVPGTNVYEQYF. CDR3 DNA sequence: TGCAGTGCCGTACCTGGGACAAACGTCTACGAGCAGTACTTC. The chain uses TRBV20-1 and TRBJ2-7; possible D gene TRBD1, 6 bases. V lost 6 bases to trimming and J lost 3 bases, with 18 bases between them. The CDR3 covers 14 residues. In germline, CDR1 is DFQATT, CDR2 SNEGSKA (reference sequence).

The table lists this clonotype with many counts. V and J are TRBV11-2 and TRBJ2-1; 7 nucleotides line up with TRBD2. The V segment lost 3 bases and the J segment 0 bases; nucleotides outside the gene matches: 8. The CDR3 totals 17 residues. CDR1 is SGHAT and CDR2 is FQNNGV in the germline V gene. The CDR3 DNA follows: TGTGCCAGCAGCTTCCCTTACGGGGGGAGCTCCTACAATGAGCAGTTCTTC. This translates into CASSFPYGGSSYNEQFF. Complete variable domain (other parts from reference TRBV11-2 and TRBJ2-1): EAGVAQSPRYKIIEKRQSVAFWCNPISGHATLYWYQQILGQGPKLLIQFQNNGVVDDSQLPKDRFSAERLKGVDSTLKIQPAKLEDSAVYLCASSFPYGGSSYNEQFFGPGTRLTVL.

This clonotype came up a few times. CDR3 protein: CASSPSAVNYGYTF. The CDR3 nucleotides read TGTGCCAGCTCACCGTCCGCGGTTAACTATGGCTACACCTTC. The chain combines TRBV18 with TRBJ1-2; no reliable D call. V lost 3 bases and J 1 base, leaving 9 bases between the germline ends. Germline values: CDR1 KGHSH, CDR2 LQKENI. This CDR3 is built from 14 residues.

This clonotype has a count of ten or more. The V and J genes are TRBV5-5 and TRBJ2-1; 7 bases align to TRBD2. There are 12 residues in the CDR3. CDR1 and CDR2 (germline): SGHKS, YYEKEE (reference sequence). J was trimmed by 13 bases and V by 4 bases; bases with no gene match: 8. Here the CDR3 DNA reads TGTGCCAGCAGCGAGACTAGCAGGTTCCAGTTCTTC. It is translated as CASSETSRFQFF.

V gene TRBV11-1 combines with J gene TRBJ1-2, with D tentatively TRBD1 (5 bases). This CDR3 spans 14 amino acids. Per the germline V gene, CDR1 is SGHAT and CDR2 is FQDESV (reference sequence). With 5 bases removed from V and 8 bases from J, the gap between germline ends came to 18 bases. CDR3 nucleotides: TGTGCCAGCAGCCCTACGGGACGGCTTCGGGGCTACACCTTC. Translating it yields CASSPTGRLRGYTF. The entire variable domain, with the rest obtained from reference TRBV11-1 and TRBJ1-2, is as follows: EAEVAQSPRYKITEKSQAVAFWCDPISGHATLYWYRQILGQGPELLVQFQDESVVDDSQLPKDRFSAERLKGVDSTLKIQPAELGDSAMYLCASSPTGRLRGYTFGSGTRLTVV.

At least ten counts were recorded for this clonotype. The chain carries TRBV7-6 and TRBJ2-7; TRBD1 might be the D (6 bases). In germline, CDR1 is SGHVS, CDR2 FNYEAQ. CDR3 length: 11 amino acids. V was pared by 4 bases and J by 7 bases, with 8 bases between. In DNA form, the CDR3 reads TGTGCCAGCAGCTCGACAGGAGAGCAGTACTTC. It yields the protein CASSSTGEQYF.

This clonotype was picked up a small number of times. The chain uses TRBV7-8 and TRBJ2-3, with 10 bases aligning to TRBD2. Germline V gives CDR1 SGHVS, CDR2 FQNEAQ. The CDR3 sequence is 18 residues long. With 4 bases clipped from V and 2 bases from J, the junction kept 12 bases outside the gene matches. CDR3 nucleotides: TGTGCCAGCAGCTCCGGGGCAGCGGGGGGGGAGTTCACAGATACGCAGTATTTT. Translation: CASSSGAAGGEFTDTQYF.

V gene TRBV2 combines with J gene TRBJ2-7; perhaps TRBD1 as D (6 bases). V lost 4 bases to trimming and J lost 4 bases, with 14 bases between them. This CDR3 comprises 14 residues. Germline CDR1 is SNHLY and CDR2 is FYNNEI. The CDR3 reads CASSAGGAGYEQYF. CDR3 bases: TGTGCCAGCAGTGCTGGGGGCGCTGGGTACGAGCAGTACTTC.

Only a few counts were recorded for this clonotype. The CDR3 region is CASSAIGNTDTQYF. The DNA of the CDR3 is TGTGCCAGCAGCGCCATCGGGAACACAGATACGCAGTATTTT. This chain links TRBV7-9 with TRBJ2-3, with D perhaps matching TRBD2 (5 bases). Trimming removed 5 bases from V and 2 bases from J, with 11 bases in between. The CDR3 has 14 amino acids. Germline V CDR1 and CDR2: SEHNR, FQNEAQ (reference sequence).

The chain couples TRBV7-3 to TRBJ2-1, with 7 bases fitting TRBD2. Germline loops: CDR1 SGHTA, CDR2 FQGTGA. The J segment lost 0 bases and the V segment lost 4 bases, leaving 3 bases of the junction unmatched. The CDR3 consists of 15 residues. CDR3 sequence: CASSSSGLSYNEQFF. In nucleotides, the CDR3 is TGTGCCAGCAGCTCTAGCGGCCTCTCCTACAATGAGCAGTTCTTC. Full variable domain (outside the CDR3, taken from reference TRBV7-3 and TRBJ2-1): GAGVSQTPSNKVTEKGKYVELRCDPISGHTALYWYRQSLGQGPEFLIYFQGTGAADDSGLPNDRFFAVRPEGSVSTLKIQRTERGDSAVYLCASSSSGLSYNEQFFGPGTRLTVL.

In its sample, this clonotype was seen a few times. V and J are TRBV19 and TRBJ2-1; TRBD1 is a possible D gene (7 bases). Germline V gene sequence: CDR1 LNHDA, CDR2 SQIVND (reference sequence). The germline V and J ends were trimmed by 9 bases and 0 bases, with 15 bases remaining between them. The CDR3 length is 15 residues. This chain's CDR3 is CASQLRGASYNEQFF. In nucleotides, the CDR3 is TGTGCCAGCCAACTCAGGGGGGCCTCCTACAATGAGCAGTTCTTC.